These 28 T cell receptor beta chains originate from one sample sequenced in a study of blood T cell repertoires in COVID-19. Assay: immunoSEQ multiplex PCR; the TCRdb copy retains only in-frame clones and omits some. This sample has 150,000 to 200,000 clones; around nine tenths occur once, and the top ten carry around 0.53%. Sequencing was done on a sample of peripheral blood. All receptors derive from a man aged 50 to 60 with acute or convalescent COVID-19.

The V and J genes are TRBV9 and TRBJ1-1, with a possible D match to TRBD1 (6 bases). CDR3 length: 15 residues. Germline V lookup: CDR1 SGDLS, CDR2 YYNGEE. The V gene lost 3 bases and the J gene lost 12 bases, with 24 bases spanning the gap. The CDR3 region is CASSAPFGGGDWTFF. CDR3 DNA sequence: TGTGCCAGCAGCGCTCCTTTTGGGGGGGGCGATTGGACTTTCTTT. Full variable domain (rest looked up from reference TRBV9 and TRBJ1-1): DSGVTQTPKHLITATGQRVTLRCSPRSGDLSVYWYQQSLDQGLQFLIQYYNGEERAKGNILERFSAQQFPDLHSELNLSSLELGDSALYFCASSAPFGGGDWTFFGQGTRLTVV.

The V gene is TRBV28, the J gene TRBJ2-1; 9 bases are shared with TRBD2. The CDR3 has 15 residues. CDR1 is MDHEN and CDR2 is SYDVKM in the germline V gene. The V segment lost 7 bases and the J segment 5 bases; nucleotides outside the gene matches: 9. The CDR3 loop is CASTSGTSSHNEQFF. The CDR3 region has the DNA TGTGCCAGCACCTCCGGGACTAGCTCTCACAATGAGCAGTTCTTC.

The chain has TRBV20-1 and TRBJ2-7; TRBD1 matches 7 bases. The CDR3 extends over 16 amino acids. CDR1 and CDR2 from the germline V gene are DFQATT and SNEGSKA (reference sequence). The V and J ends lost 3 bases and 5 bases, in that order; junction bases with no gene match: 16. The CDR3 protein is CSASGFSRKGAHEQYF. The CDR3 DNA reads as TGCAGTGCTAGTGGCTTCTCTAGGAAGGGGGCCCACGAGCAGTACTTC.

The chain joins TRBV7-9 to TRBJ2-7, with TRBD2 identical over 11 bases. V was pared by 5 bases and J by 6 bases, with 3 bases of the junction left unmatched. The CDR3 runs to 13 residues. Germline values: CDR1 SEHNR, CDR2 FQNEAQ (reference sequence). CDR3 DNA sequence: TGTGCCAGCAGCCAAGGGACTAGCGGCGAGCAGTACGTC. It codes for CASSQGTSGEQYV.

The chain combines TRBV28 with TRBJ2-2; D might be TRBD2 (6 bases). V gave up 8 bases and J gave up 5 bases, with 18 bases separating them. The CDR3 runs to 15 residues. Germline lookup yields CDR1 MDHEN and CDR2 SYDVKM. The CDR3: CASALGAGRTGELFF. In DNA form, the CDR3 reads TGTGCCAGCGCTTTAGGGGCGGGACGGACCGGGGAGCTGTTTTTT.

V and J are TRBV19 and TRBJ2-4; TRBD2 aligns across 7 bases. V lost 0 bases, J lost 3 bases, and 8 bases stayed unmatched. Per germline, CDR1 LNHDA and CDR2 SQIVND (reference sequence). This CDR3 has 17 amino acids. CDR3 amino acids: CASSIDRPGGGKNIQYF. CDR3 sequence (DNA): TGTGCCAGTAGTATAGATCGGCCGGGGGGTGGCAAAAACATTCAGTACTTC.

This clone occurred once. The V and J genes are TRBV6-5 and TRBJ2-7; D is perhaps TRBD1 (7 bases). There are 16 residues in the CDR3. The V end was cut by 2 bases, the J end by 6 bases, with 20 bases between. Germline loops: CDR1 MNHEY, CDR2 SVGAGI. The CDR3 is CASSYGTVYQGGEQYF. CDR3 nucleotides: TGTGCCAGCAGTTACGGCACAGTCTACCAGGGGGGCGAGCAGTACTTC.

The rearrangement joins TRBV7-9 to TRBJ1-2, with D maybe TRBD1 (5 bases). V lost 5 bases to trimming and J lost 4 bases, with 11 bases between them. Germline V gives CDR1 SEHNR, CDR2 FQNEAQ (reference sequence). The CDR3 has 13 amino acids. The DNA of the CDR3 is TGTGCCAGCAGCCACGGGGGTAGCTATGGCTACACCTTC. Translated, it gives CASSHGGSYGYTF.

To note about this clone: This CDR3 is also generated by other DNA sequences in the sample. The rearrangement uses TRBV27 and TRBJ1-6, with a tentative D call TRBD1 (5 bases). Trimming shortened V by 4 bases and J by 9 bases, and 7 bases separated the two germline ends. CDR3 length: 12 amino acids. Germline lookup yields CDR1 MNHEY and CDR2 SMNVEV (reference sequence). This CDR3 reads CASSSRGSPLHF. CDR3 DNA: TGTGCCAGCAGTTCTAGGGGTTCACCCCTCCACTTT.

V gene TRBV29-1 combines with J gene TRBJ1-2; TRBD1 matches at 10 bases. The CDR3 is 14 residues long. Trimming took 4 bases from V and 6 from J; bases not matched to a gene: 8. Germline CDR1 is SQVTM and CDR2 is ANQGSEA. DNA of the CDR3: TGCAGCGTTGGGAAGACAGGGGGCGTCGATGGCTACACCTTC. Translated, it gives CSVGKTGGVDGYTF.

The chain combines TRBV30 with TRBJ1-1, with D tentatively TRBD1 (6 bases). Trimming removed 3 bases at V and 7 bases at J, with 12 bases between. The length of the CDR3 is 12 residues. Germline CDR1 is GTSNPN and CDR2 is SVGIG (reference sequence). CDR3 sequence: CAWRHRVFEAFF. The CDR3 DNA reads TGTGCCTGGAGGCACAGGGTCTTTGAAGCTTTCTTT.

V and J are TRBV7-9 and TRBJ2-2; TRBD2 might be the D (6 bases). CDR1 is SEHNR and CDR2 is FQNEAQ in the germline V gene (reference sequence). The V and J ends lost 4 bases and 4 bases respectively, with 13 bases between them. The length of the CDR3 is 15 residues. The CDR3 loop reads CASSSPLAFTGELFF. In DNA, the CDR3 is TGTGCCAGCAGCTCCCCTCTAGCGTTCACCGGGGAGCTGTTTTTT.

This chain uses TRBV4-1 with TRBJ2-7, with 7 bases that match TRBD1. V was clipped by 0 bases and J by 3 bases; unmatched bases: 5. In germline, CDR1 is MGHRA, CDR2 YSYEKL. The CDR3 is 15 amino acids. This chain's CDR3 is CASSQDGDRVYEQYF. CDR3 bases: TGCGCCAGCAGCCAAGACGGGGACAGAGTCTACGAGCAGTACTTC.

The V and J genes are TRBV11-2 and TRBJ2-2; 7 positions agree with TRBD2. This CDR3 has 16 residues. Looked up from germline, CDR1 is SGHAT and CDR2 is FQNNGV. The V segment lost 5 bases and the J segment 1 base; nucleotides outside the gene matches: 7. In DNA, the CDR3 is TGTGCCAGCAGCCCCGGCGCGGGGGTGAACACCGGGGAGCTGTTTTTT. Protein sequence: CASSPGAGVNTGELFF. Full variable domain (remainder filled in from reference TRBV11-2 and TRBJ2-2): EAGVAQSPRYKIIEKRQSVAFWCNPISGHATLYWYQQILGQGPKLLIQFQNNGVVDDSQLPKDRFSAERLKGVDSTLKIQPAKLEDSAVYLCASSPGAGVNTGELFFGEGSRLTVL.

The chain employs TRBV4-2 and TRBJ2-3; 9 bases match TRBD2. The CDR3 length is 18 residues. In germline, CDR1 is LGHNA, CDR2 YNFKEQ. V trimming: 4 bases; J trimming: 4 bases; junction bases outside the gene matches: 15. The CDR3 nucleotides are TGTGCCAGCAGCCCGAGGCAAGCGGGAGGAGGGACCGCAGATACGCAGTATTTT. Its protein product is CASSPRQAGGGTADTQYF.

The rearrangement links TRBV6-5 to TRBJ1-6; maybe TRBD1 (6 bases). This CDR3 is built from 16 residues. Trimming removed 4 bases from V and 4 bases from J, with 14 bases in between. The germline V gene has CDR1 MNHEY and CDR2 SVGAGI. As DNA, the CDR3 is TGTGCCAGCAGTTGGACAGTGGGTGTGTATAATTCACCCCTCCACTTT. As protein: CASSWTVGVYNSPLHF.

The J gene is TRBJ1-2, the V gene TRBV2; possible D gene TRBD1, 6 bases. V was trimmed by 7 bases and J by 8 bases, leaving 14 bases between them. Germline assignment: CDR1 SNHLY and CDR2 FYNNEI. The CDR3 is 12 residues long. DNA for the CDR3: TGTGCCAGCAAACAGGGACAATCAGGCTACACCTTC. It is translated as CASKQGQSGYTF.

V and J are TRBV30 and TRBJ2-7, with 9 bases fitting TRBD1. The CDR3 runs 15 residues. The J segment lost 3 bases and the V segment lost 3 bases, leaving 9 bases of the junction unmatched. Germline V gene sequence: CDR1 GTSNPN, CDR2 SVGIG (reference sequence). For the CDR3, the DNA is TGTGCCTGGAGAAACACCGGGACAGGGAACTACGAGCAGTACTTC. It yields the protein CAWRNTGTGNYEQYF.

This chain links TRBV19 with TRBJ2-3; D not certain. In germline, CDR1 is LNHDA, CDR2 SQIVND (reference sequence). The length of the CDR3 is 16 residues. Deletions cut 1 base from V and 2 bases from J, with 13 bases between. The CDR3 nucleotides read TGTGCCAGTAGTATAGCCGCACCCGAGAACACAGATACGCAGTATTTT. It translates to CASSIAAPENTDTQYF. Variable domain in full (rest from reference TRBV19 and TRBJ2-3): DGGITQSPKYLFRKEGQNVTLSCEQNLNHDAMYWYRQDPGQGLRLIYYSQIVNDFQKGDIAEGYSVSREKKESFPLTVTSAQKNPTAFYLCASSIAAPENTDTQYFGPGTRLTVL.

The chain couples TRBV2 to TRBJ1-6, with D unresolved. Germline CDR1 and CDR2: SNHLY and FYNNEI. Trimming stripped 2 bases from V and 7 bases from J, with 12 bases between. The CDR3 contains 15 residues. CDR3 sequence: CASSELIRGNSPLHF. For the CDR3, the DNA is TGTGCCAGCAGTGAACTTATCCGGGGAAATTCACCCCTCCACTTT. The whole variable domain, filled in from reference TRBV2 and TRBJ1-6, reads EPEVTQTPSHQVTQMGQEVILRCVPISNHLYFYWYRQILGQKVEFLVSFYNNEISEKSEIFDDQFSVERPDGSNFTLKIRSTKLEDSAMYFCASSELIRGNSPLHFGNGTRLTVT.

The gene calls are TRBV6-5 and TRBJ1-1; possibly TRBD1 for D (5 bases). The CDR3 extends over 14 amino acids. Germline lookup yields CDR1 MNHEY and CDR2 SVGAGI. V gave up 8 bases and J gave up 0 bases, with 13 bases separating them. The CDR3 sequence: CASELGGMNTEAFF. The CDR3 region has the DNA TGTGCCAGCGAATTGGGGGGTATGAACACTGAAGCTTTCTTT.

The genes are TRBV5-1 and TRBJ1-2; 9 positions match TRBD1. CDR3 length equals 15 residues. Germline loops: CDR1 SGHRS, CDR2 YFSETQ. With 4 bases clipped from V and 2 bases from J, the junction kept 6 bases outside the gene matches. The CDR3 coding sequence is TGCGCCAGCAGCCCCGACAGGGGGGAAAACTATGGCTACACCTTC. Translation gives CASSPDRGENYGYTF.

The chain uses TRBV6-2 or TRBV6-3 and TRBJ2-1; D is perhaps TRBD2 (6 bases). The CDR3 totals 13 residues. V dropped 0 bases and J dropped 9 bases, with 9 bases sitting between them. Germline CDR1 reads MNHEY; CDR2 reads SVGEGT. The chain's CDR3 is CASSYSFGSEQFF. The CDR3, as DNA: TGTGCCAGCAGTTACTCGTTCGGGAGTGAGCAGTTCTTC.

This chain uses TRBV7-2 with TRBJ1-2; D is ambiguous. This CDR3 is 14 amino acids long. Germline V gene sequence: CDR1 SGHTA, CDR2 FQGNSA. V dropped 5 bases and J dropped 0 bases, with 10 bases sitting between them. The CDR3 nucleotides are TGTGCCAGCAGCCCCGGGTTAGCTAACTATGGCTACACCTTC. Its translation is CASSPGLANYGYTF.

The V and J genes are TRBV9 and TRBJ2-1; 12 bases fit TRBD2. Germline CDR1 SGDLS, CDR2 YYNGEE. There are 16 residues in the CDR3. The J segment lost 2 bases and the V segment lost 3 bases, leaving 3 bases of the junction unmatched. CDR3 residues: CASSGRLAGAYNEQFF. The CDR3 DNA is TGTGCCAGCAGCGGACGACTAGCGGGGGCCTACAATGAGCAGTTCTTC.

J is TRBJ1-3 and V is TRBV4-1; D is ambiguous. CDR1 and CDR2 from the germline V gene are MGHRA and YSYEKL. The CDR3 has 16 residues. V lost 1 base and J lost 0, with 10 bases in between. The CDR3 here is CASSQAGWSSGNTIYF. DNA for the CDR3: TGCGCCAGCAGCCAAGCCGGTTGGAGCTCTGGAAACACCATATATTTT.

J is TRBJ2-7 and V is TRBV12-2; whether TRBD1, the table's D call, matches the DNA was not checked. TRBV12-2 is termed a pseudogene. CDR3 length: 12 residues. The CDR3 region is CASRGRPYEQYF. CDR3 DNA: TGTGCAAGTCGGGGGCGCCCTTACGAGCAGTACTTC.

The chain is built from TRBV19 and TRBJ2-1, with 7 bases lining up with TRBD2. The junction had 13 bases not matched to a gene; V was cut back by 1 base and J by 10 bases. The length of the CDR3 is 16 residues. CDR1 LNHDA and CDR2 SQIVND come from the germline V gene (reference sequence). The CDR3 nucleotides are TGTGCCAGTAGTATAGTGAGCGGGACCCCTCCTCGGGAGCAGTTCTTC. This sequence encodes CASSIVSGTPPREQFF.